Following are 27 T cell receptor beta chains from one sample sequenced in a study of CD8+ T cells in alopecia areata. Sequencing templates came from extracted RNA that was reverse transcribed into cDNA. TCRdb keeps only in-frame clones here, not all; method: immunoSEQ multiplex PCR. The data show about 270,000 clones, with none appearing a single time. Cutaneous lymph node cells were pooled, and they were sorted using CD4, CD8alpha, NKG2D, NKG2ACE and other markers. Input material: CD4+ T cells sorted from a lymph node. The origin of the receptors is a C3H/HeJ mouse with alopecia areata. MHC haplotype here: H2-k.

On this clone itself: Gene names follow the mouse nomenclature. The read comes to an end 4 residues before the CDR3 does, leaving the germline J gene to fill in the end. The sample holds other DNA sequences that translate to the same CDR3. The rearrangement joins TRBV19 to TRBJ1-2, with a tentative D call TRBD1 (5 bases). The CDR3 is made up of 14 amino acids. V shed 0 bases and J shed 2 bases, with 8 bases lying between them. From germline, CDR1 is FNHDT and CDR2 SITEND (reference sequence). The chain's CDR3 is CASSIAGSNSDYTF. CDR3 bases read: TGTGCCAGCAGTATAGCAGGGTCCAACTCC.

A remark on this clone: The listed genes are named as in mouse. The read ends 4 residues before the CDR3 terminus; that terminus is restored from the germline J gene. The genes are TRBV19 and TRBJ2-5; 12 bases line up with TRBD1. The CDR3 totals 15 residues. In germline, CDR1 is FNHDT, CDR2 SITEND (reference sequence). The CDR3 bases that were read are TGTGCCAGCAGCAATGGGACAGGGGGCGCAGAC. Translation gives CASSNGTGGAD. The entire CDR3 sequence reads CASSNGTGGADTQYF.

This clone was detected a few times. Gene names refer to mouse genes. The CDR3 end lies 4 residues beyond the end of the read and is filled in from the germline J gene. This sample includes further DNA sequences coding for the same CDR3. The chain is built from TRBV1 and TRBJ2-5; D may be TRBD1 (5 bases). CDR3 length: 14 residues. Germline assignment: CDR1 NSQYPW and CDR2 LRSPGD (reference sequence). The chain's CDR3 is CTCSADSREDTQYF. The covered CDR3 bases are TGCACCTGCAGTGCAGATTCCAGGGAGGAC.

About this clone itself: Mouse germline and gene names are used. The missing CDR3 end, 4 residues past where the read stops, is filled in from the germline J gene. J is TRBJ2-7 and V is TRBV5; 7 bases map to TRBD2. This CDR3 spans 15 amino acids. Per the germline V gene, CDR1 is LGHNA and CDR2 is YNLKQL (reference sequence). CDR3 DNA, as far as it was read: TGTGCCAGCAGCCAACTGGGGGACCCTCCTTAT. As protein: CASSQLGDPPY. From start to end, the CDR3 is CASSQLGDPPYEQYF.

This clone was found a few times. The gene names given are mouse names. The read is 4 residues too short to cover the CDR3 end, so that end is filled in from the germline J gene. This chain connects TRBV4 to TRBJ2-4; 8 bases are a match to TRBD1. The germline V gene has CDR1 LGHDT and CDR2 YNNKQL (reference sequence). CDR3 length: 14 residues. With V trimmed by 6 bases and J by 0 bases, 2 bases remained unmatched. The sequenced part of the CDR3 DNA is TGTGCCAGCAGTCGACAGGGGAGTCAAAAC. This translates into CASSRQGSQN. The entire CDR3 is CASSRQGSQNTLYF.

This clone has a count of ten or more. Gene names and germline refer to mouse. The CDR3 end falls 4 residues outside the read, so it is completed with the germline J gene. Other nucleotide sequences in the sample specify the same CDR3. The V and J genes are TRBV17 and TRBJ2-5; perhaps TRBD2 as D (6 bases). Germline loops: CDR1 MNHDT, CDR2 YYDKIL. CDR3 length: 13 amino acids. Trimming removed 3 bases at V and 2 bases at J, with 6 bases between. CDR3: CASSSGGQDTQYF. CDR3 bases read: TGTGCTAGCAGTAGTGGGGGCCAAGAC.

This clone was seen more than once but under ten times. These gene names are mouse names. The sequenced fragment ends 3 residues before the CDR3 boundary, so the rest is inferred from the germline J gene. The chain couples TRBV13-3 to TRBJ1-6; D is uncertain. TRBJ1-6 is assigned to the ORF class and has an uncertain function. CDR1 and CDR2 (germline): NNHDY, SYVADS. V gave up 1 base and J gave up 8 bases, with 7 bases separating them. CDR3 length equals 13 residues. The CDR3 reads CASSDHRDSPLYF. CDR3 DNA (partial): TGTGCCAGCAGTGATCACAGAGATTCGCCC.

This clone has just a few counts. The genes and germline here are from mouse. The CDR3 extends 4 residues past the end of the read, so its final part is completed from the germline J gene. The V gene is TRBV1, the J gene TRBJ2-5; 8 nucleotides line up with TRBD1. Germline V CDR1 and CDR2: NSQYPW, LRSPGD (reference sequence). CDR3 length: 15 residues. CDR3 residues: CTCSADPQGEDTQYF. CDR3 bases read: TGCACCTGCAGTGCAGATCCACAGGGGGAAGAC.

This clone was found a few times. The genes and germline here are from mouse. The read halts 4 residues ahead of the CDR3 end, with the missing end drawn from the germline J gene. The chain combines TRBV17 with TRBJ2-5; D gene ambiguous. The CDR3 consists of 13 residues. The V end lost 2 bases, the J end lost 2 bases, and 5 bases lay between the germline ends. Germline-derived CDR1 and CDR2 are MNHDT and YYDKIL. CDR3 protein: CASSRKGQDTQYF. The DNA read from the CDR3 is TGTGCTAGCAGTAGAAAGGGCCAAGAC.

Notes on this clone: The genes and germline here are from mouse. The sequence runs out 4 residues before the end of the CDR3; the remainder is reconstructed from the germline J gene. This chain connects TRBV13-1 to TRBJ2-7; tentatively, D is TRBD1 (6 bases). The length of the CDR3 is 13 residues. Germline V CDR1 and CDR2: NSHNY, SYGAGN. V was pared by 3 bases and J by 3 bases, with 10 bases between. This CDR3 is CASSGGQNYEQYF. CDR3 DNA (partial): TGTGCCAGCAGTGGGGGACAAAACTAT.

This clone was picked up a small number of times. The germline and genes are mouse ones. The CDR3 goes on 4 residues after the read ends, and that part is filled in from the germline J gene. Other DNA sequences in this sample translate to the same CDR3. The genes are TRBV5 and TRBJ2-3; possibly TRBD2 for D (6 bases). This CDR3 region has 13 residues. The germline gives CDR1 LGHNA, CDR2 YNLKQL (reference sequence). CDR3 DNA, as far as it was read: TGTGCCAGCAGCCAAGACTGGGGAGAA. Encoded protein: CASSQDWGE. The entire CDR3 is CASSQDWGETLYF.

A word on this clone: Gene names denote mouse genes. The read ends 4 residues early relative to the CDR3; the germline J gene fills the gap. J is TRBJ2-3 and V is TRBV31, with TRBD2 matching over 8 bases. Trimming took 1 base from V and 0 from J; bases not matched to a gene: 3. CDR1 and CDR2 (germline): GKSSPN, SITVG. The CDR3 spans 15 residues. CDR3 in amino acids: CAWSRGLASAETLYF. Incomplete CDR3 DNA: TGTGCCTGGAGTCGGGGACTGGCTAGTGCAGAA.

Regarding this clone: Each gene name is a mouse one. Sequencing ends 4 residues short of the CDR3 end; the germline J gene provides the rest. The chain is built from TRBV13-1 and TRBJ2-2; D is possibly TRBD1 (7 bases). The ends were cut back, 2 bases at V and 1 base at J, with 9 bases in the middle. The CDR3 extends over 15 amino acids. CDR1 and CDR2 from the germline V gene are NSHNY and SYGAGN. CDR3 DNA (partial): TGTGCCAGCAGTGACAGGGGGGTAAACACCGGG. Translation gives CASSDRGVNTG. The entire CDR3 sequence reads CASSDRGVNTGQLYF.

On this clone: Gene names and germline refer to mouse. The CDR3 DNA, read in part, is TGTGCCAGCAGCTACCTGGGGGGCGCAGGGGTTCAAAAC. It encodes CASSYLGGAGVQN. The whole CDR3 sequence reads CASSYLGGAGVQNTLYF. V is TRBV4 and J is TRBJ2-4; 8 nucleotides align to TRBD2. The CDR3 end is not reached by the read, which stops 4 residues before it; the germline J gene fills it in. The J segment lost 2 bases and the V segment lost 3 bases, leaving 10 bases of the junction unmatched. The CDR3 runs 17 residues. Germline values: CDR1 LGHDT, CDR2 YNNKQL (reference sequence). The full variable domain, with the rest looked up from reference TRBV4 and TRBJ2-4, is ETAVFQTPNYHVTQVGNEVSFNCKQTLGHDTMYWYKQDSKKLLKIMFSYNNKQLIVNETVPRRFSPQSSDKAHLNLRIKSVEPEDSAVYLCASSYLGGAGVQNTLYFGAGTRLSVL.

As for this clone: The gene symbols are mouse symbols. CDR3 loop: CTCSAEGRGRANTEVFF. CDR3 DNA, as far as it was read: TGCACCTGCAGTGCAGAGGGCAGGGGGCGTGCAAACACA. The chain carries TRBV1 and TRBJ1-1; 8 bases are a match to TRBD1. The read comes to an end 4 residues before the CDR3 does, leaving the germline J gene to fill in the end. Trimming removed 0 bases from V and 0 bases from J; junction bases left unmatched: 6. This CDR3 contains 17 residues. Germline CDR1 NSQYPW, CDR2 LRSPGD (reference sequence).

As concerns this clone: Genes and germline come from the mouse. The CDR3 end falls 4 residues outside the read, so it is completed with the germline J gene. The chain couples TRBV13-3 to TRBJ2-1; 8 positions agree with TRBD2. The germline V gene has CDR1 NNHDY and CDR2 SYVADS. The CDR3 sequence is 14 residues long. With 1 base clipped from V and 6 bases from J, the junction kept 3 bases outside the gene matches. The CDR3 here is CASSDSGGFAEQFF. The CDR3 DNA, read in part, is TGTGCCAGCAGTGATTCTGGGGGGTTTGCT.

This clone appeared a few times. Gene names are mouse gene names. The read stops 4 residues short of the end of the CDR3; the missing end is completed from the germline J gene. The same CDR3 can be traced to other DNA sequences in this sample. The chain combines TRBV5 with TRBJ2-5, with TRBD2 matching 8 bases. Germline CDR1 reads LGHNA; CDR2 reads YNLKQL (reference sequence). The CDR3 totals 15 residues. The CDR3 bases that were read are TGTGCCAGCAGCCAAGATCGGGGGGGGCGGGAC. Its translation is CASSQDRGGRD. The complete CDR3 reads CASSQDRGGRDTQYF.

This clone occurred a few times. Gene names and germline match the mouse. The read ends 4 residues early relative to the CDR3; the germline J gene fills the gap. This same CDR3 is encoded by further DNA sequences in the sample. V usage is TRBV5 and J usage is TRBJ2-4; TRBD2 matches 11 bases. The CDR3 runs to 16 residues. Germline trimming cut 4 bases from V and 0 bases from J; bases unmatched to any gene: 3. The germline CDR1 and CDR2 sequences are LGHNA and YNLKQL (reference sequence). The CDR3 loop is CASSPGTGGSQNTLYF. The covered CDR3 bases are TGTGCCAGCAGCCCCGGGACTGGGGGTAGTCAAAAC.

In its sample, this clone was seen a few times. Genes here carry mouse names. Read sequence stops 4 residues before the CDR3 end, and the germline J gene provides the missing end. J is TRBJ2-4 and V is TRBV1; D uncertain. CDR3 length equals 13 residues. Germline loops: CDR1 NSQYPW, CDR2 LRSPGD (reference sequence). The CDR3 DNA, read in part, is TGCACCTGCAGTGCAGGGGGAGAAAAC. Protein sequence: CTCSAGGEN. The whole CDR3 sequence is CTCSAGGENTLYF. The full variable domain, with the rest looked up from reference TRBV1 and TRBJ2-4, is VTLLEQNPRWRLVPRGQAVNLRCILKNSQYPWMSWYQQDLQKQLQWLFTLRSPGDKEVKSLPGADYLATRVTDTELRLQVANMSQGRTLYCTCSAGGENTLYFGAGTRLSVL.

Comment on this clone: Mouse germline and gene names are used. CDR3 bases read: TGCACCTGCAGTGGACAGGGGTCCTCC. Amino acid sequence: CTCSGQGSS. The CDR3 as a whole reads CTCSGQGSSDYTF. The chain is built from TRBV1 and TRBJ1-2; 8 nucleotides line up with TRBD1. The read comes to an end 4 residues before the CDR3 does, leaving the germline J gene to fill in the end. Germline values: CDR1 NSQYPW, CDR2 LRSPGD (reference sequence). J lost 4 bases, V lost 4 bases, and 2 bases had no gene match. The CDR3 spans 13 residues. The full variable domain, in which reference TRBV1 and TRBJ1-2 provide the parts outside the CDR3, is VTLLEQNPRWRLVPRGQAVNLRCILKNSQYPWMSWYQQDLQKQLQWLFTLRSPGDKEVKSLPGADYLATRVTDTELRLQVANMSQGRTLYCTCSGQGSSDYTFGSGTRLLVI.

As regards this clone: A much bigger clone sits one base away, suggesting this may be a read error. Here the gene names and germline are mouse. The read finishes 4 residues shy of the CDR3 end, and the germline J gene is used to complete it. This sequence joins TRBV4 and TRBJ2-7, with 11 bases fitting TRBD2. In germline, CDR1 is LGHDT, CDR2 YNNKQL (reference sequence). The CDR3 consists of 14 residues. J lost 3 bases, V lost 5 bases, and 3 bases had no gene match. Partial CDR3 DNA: TGTGCCAGCAGCCCGGGACTGGGGGTCTAT. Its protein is CASSPGLGVY. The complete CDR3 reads CASSPGLGVYEQYF.

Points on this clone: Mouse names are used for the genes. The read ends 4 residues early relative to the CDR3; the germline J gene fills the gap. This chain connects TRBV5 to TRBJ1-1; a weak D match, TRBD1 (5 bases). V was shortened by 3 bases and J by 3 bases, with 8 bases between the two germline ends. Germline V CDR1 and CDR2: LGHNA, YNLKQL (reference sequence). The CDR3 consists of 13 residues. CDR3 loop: CASSHQGDTEVFF. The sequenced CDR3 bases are TGTGCCAGCAGCCACCAGGGAGACACA.

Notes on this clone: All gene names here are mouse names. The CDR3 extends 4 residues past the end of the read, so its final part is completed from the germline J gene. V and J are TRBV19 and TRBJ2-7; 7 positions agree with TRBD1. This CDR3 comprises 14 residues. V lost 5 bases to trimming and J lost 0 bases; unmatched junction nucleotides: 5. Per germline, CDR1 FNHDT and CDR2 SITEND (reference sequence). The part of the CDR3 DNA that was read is TGTGCCAGCAGACCAACAGGGGTCTCCTAT. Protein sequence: CASRPTGVSY. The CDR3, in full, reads CASRPTGVSYEQYF.

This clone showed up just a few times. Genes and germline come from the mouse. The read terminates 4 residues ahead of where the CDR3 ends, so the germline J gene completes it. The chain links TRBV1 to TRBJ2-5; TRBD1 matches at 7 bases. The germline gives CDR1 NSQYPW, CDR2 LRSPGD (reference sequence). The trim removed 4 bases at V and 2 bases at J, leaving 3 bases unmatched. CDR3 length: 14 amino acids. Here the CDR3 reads CTCSVDRVQDTQYF. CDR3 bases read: TGCACCTGCAGTGTAGACAGGGTCCAAGAC. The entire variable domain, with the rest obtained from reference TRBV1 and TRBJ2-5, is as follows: VTLLEQNPRWRLVPRGQAVNLRCILKNSQYPWMSWYQQDLQKQLQWLFTLRSPGDKEVKSLPGADYLATRVTDTELRLQVANMSQGRTLYCTCSVDRVQDTQYFGPGTRLLVL.

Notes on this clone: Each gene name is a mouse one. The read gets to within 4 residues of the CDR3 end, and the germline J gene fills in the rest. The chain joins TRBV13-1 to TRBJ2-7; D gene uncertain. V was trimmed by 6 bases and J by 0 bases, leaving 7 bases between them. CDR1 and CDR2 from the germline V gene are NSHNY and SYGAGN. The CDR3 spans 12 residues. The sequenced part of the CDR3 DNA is TGTGCCAGCACCAGCCTCTCCTAT. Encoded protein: CASTSLSY. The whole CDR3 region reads CASTSLSYEQYF.

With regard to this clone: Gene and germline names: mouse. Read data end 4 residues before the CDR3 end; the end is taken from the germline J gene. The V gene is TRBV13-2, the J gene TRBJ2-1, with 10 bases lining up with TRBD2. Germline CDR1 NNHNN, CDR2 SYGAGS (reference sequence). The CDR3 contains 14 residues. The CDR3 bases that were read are TGTGCCAGCGGGAGACTGGGGGGTGGGGCT. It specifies CASGRLGGGA. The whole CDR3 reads CASGRLGGGAEQFF.

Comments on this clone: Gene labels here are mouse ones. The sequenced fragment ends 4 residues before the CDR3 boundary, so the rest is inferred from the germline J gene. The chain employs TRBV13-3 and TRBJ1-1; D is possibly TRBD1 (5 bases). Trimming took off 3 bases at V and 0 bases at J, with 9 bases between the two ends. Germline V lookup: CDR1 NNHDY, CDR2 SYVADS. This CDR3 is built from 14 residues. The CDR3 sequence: CASSGPQANTEVFF. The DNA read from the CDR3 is TGTGCCAGCAGTGGACCACAGGCAAACACA.